A selection of T cell receptor beta chains follows, all from one sample in a study of monozygotic twins with inflammatory bowel disease. Following a re-call of the 5' RACE reads, TCRdb has one entry per CDR3 protein and lacks DNA. The sample has around 140,000 distinct CDR3 sequences. Source material: blood. These receptors were taken from a human donor with ulcerative colitis or Crohn's disease, or a healthy co-twin of an affected twin (not recorded which). Each CDR3 is given with its conserved first and last residue.

j_call,v_call,cdr3_aa
TRBJ1-6,TRBV7-2,CASSSNLKTSNHF
TRBJ1-2,TRBV5-1,CASSLDGTGYGYTF
TRBJ2-7,TRBV28,CASQALESFSYEQYF
TRBJ2-1,TRBV7-2,CASSLGSGGSYNEQFF
TRBJ2-6,TRBV6-5,CASSYSDSGANVLTF
TRBJ1-1,TRBV5-5,CASSFAQGRGLNTEAFF
TRBJ2-1,TRBV5-1,CATSTSGGYIYEQFF
TRBJ2-2,TRBV12-3/TRBV12-4,CASSIRDNTGELFF
TRBJ1-2,TRBV5-1,CASSLDKDRLSPNYGYTF
TRBJ2-1,TRBV5-1,CASSTGQGARWHEQFF
TRBJ1-6,TRBV5-1,CASSLDVIVGSSYNSPLHF
TRBJ2-3,TRBV5-1,CASYPGGTGTDTQYF
TRBJ1-6,TRBV7-9,CASSFRQGNSPLHF
TRBJ2-7,TRBV7-4,CASSLGRETQGYLRLYEQYF
TRBJ2-7,TRBV6-5,CASRTGDYEQYF
TRBJ2-5,TRBV5-1,CASGAGGTGSPTQETQYF
TRBJ2-3,TRBV25-1,CASSPATREEDTQYF
TRBJ1-1,TRBV11-2,CASSPRGWNTEAFF
TRBJ2-7,TRBV25-1,CASSELTGSEQYF
TRBJ2-7,TRBV9,CASSATAYSVSYEQYF
TRBJ2-7,TRBV6-1,CASRSRDRGLYEQYF
TRBJ2-7,TRBV2,CASSADRSYEQYF
TRBJ2-3,TRBV7-6,CASSPHSPRTQYF
TRBJ2-1,TRBV9,CASTSRDRGSNEQFF
TRBJ1-4,TRBV4-3,CASSRGPDGKLFF
TRBJ2-7,TRBV5-1,CASSPGPGLYEQYF
TRBJ1-2,TRBV5-1,CASSKYDREGGYTF
TRBJ2-3,TRBV5-1,CASVQGDVRTDTQYF
TRBJ2-7,TRBV7-2,CASSLGNRVNEQYF
TRBJ2-3,TRBV7-2,CASSLDIGITDTQYF
TRBJ2-3,TRBV5-1,CASSRPGSTDTQYF
TRBJ2-7,TRBV13,CASSSLRDNEQYF